Detailed here is one T cell receptor (beta chain). The antigen is undetermined. This entry belongs to a study of cytomegalovirus exposure and HLA in healthy donors. Study-wide points: By HLA locus, TCR association rates varied in a later analysis, with DRB1 showing the most and HLA-C the fewest.

There are 14 residues in the CDR3. Germline-derived CDR1 and CDR2 are MNHNY and SVGAGI (reference sequence). J lost 1 base, V lost 6 bases, and 6 bases had no gene match. PCR primers comprised 60 Vbeta and 13 Jbeta primers. Measured with immunoSEQ multiplex PCR; TCRdb has only the in-frame clones, and not every one. The sample carries roughly 130,000 clones, 75% to 85% recorded once. Sequences were obtained from PBMCs. V is TRBV6-6 and J is TRBJ2-7; 7 bases line up with TRBD2. This clonotype was sampled from a man younger than 40 in good health and CMV-seronegative. The CDR3 protein is CASSYLGGSYEQYF. As DNA, the CDR3 is TGTGCCAGCAGCTATTTGGGGGGGTCCTACGAGCAGTACTTC.